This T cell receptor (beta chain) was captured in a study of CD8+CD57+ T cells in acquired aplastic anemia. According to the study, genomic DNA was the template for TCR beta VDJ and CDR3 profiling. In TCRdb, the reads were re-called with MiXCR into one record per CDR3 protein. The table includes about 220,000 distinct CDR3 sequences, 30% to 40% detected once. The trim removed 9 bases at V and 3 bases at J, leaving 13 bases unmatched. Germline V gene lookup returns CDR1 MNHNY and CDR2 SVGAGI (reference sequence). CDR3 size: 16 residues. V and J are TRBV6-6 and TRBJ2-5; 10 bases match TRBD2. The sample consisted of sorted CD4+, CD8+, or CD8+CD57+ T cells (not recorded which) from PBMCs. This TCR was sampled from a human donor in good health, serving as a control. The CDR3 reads CASRTFLAGVKETQYF. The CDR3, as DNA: TGTGCCAGTAGGACGTTTCTAGCGGGAGTAAAAGAGACCCAGTACTTC.